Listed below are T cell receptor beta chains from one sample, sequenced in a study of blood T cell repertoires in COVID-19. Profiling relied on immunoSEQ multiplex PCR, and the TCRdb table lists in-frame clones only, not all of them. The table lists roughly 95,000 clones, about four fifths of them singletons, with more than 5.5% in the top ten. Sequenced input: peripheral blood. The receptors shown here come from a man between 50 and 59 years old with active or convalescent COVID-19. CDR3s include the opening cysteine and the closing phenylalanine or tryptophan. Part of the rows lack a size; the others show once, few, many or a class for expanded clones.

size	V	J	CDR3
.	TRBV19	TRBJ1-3	CASEGQSSGNTIYF
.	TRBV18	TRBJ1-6	CASSPREGLNSPLHF
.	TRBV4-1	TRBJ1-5	CASSQERENLSNQPQHF
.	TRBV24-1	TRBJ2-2	CATSFGANTGELFF
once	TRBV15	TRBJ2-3	CATSMIVTDTQYF
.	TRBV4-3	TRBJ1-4	CASSQDQPLGTGFSGKLFF
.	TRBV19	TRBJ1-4	CASRDRVTNEKLFF
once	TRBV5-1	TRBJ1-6	CASSLGGANSPLHF
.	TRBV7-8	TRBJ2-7	CASSLGGTGALEQYF
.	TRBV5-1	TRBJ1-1	CASSLQVDTEAFF
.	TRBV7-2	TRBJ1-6	CASSPQGETISYNSPLHF
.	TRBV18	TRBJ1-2	CASSPRLEGMDYGYTF
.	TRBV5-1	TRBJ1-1	CASSARQGTEAFF
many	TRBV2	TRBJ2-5	CASSEASRGETQYF
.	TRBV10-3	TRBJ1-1	CAISFGQGSTEAFF
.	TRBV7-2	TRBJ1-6	CASSPDRGSSPLHF